This T cell receptor beta chain was found in a study of cytomegalovirus exposure and HLA in healthy donors. The CDR3 totals 14 residues. PCR primers comprised 60 Vbeta and 13 Jbeta primers. The data were produced by immunoSEQ multiplex PCR, yet TCRdb's version contains in-frame clones alone and is incomplete. The profile covers around 220,000 clones, with around 79% appearing a single time and roughly 2% taken by the ten largest. The sequencing input was PBMCs. The sequence came from a man between 18 and 29 years old in good health and CMV-seronegative. The gene calls are TRBV12-2 and TRBJ1-2. TRBV12-2 is labeled a pseudogene. The CDR3 protein is CASRLVRGNYGYTF. The DNA of the CDR3 is TGTGCAAGTCGCTTAGTGCGGGGGAACTATGGCTACACCTTC.